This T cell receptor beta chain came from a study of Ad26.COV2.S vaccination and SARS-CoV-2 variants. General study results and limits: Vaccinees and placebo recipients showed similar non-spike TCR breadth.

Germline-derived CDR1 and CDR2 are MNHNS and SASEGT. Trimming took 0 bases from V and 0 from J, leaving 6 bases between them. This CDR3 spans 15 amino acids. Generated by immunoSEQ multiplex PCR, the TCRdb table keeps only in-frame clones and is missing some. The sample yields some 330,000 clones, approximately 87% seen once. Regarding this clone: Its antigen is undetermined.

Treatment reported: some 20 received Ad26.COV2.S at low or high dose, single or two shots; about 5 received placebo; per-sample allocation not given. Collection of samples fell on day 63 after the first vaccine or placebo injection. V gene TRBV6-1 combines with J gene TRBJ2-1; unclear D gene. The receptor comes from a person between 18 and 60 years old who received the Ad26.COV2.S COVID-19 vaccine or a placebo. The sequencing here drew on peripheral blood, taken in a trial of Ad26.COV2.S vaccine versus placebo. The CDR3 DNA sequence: TGTGCCAGCAGTGAAGCATGGCCCTCCTACAATGAGCAGTTCTTC. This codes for CASSEAWPSYNEQFF.